This is a list of T cell receptor beta chains from one sample in a study of CD8 T cells in Susac syndrome. TCRdb recomputed calls from the immunoSEQ multiplex PCR reads with MiXCR, one row per CDR3 protein. The sample includes approximately 130,000 distinct CDR3 sequences, about 90% of them seen just once. Source material: CD8+ T cells from PBMCs. These receptors originate from a human donor with multiple sclerosis. The CDR3 runs from the conserved cysteine through the conserved F or W. Fields, in order: V gene, CDR3 length, D gene, J gene, clone size, CDR3 protein, CDR3 DNA. The D gene is left open where the match is weak. Clone size is given for some rows only: seen once, a few or many times, or a class if the clone is expanded.

>TRBV9|14|-|TRBJ2-7|-
CASSVGQGRREQYF
TGTGCCAGCAGCGTAGGGCAGGGGAGAAGAGAGCAGTACTTC
>TRBV27|14|TRBD1|TRBJ2-1|-
CASRTGGTNNEQFF
TGTGCCAGCAGGACAGGGGGAACTAACAATGAGCAGTTCTTC
>TRBV7-8|16|-|TRBJ2-7|-
CASSLETGATYYEQYF
TGTGCCAGCAGCTTAGAAACTGGGGCCACTTATTACGAGCAGTACTTC
>TRBV4-2|16|TRBD1|TRBJ1-4|-
CASSLDRGGTNEKLFF
TGTGCCAGCAGCTTGGACAGGGGTGGCACTAATGAAAAACTGTTTTTT
>TRBV27|13|-|TRBJ2-7|-
CASSFQSSYEQYF
TGTGCCAGCAGTTTCCAAAGCTCCTACGAGCAGTACTTC
>TRBV12-3/TRBV12-4|15|-|TRBJ1-1|-
CASSLASGPDTEAFF
TGTGCCAGCAGTTTAGCGAGCGGCCCCGACACTGAAGCTTTCTTT
>TRBV7-9|14|-|TRBJ2-2|-
CASSLVVNTGELFF
TGTGCCAGCAGCTTAGTAGTGAACACCGGGGAGCTGTTTTTT
>TRBV28|13|-|TRBJ2-7|once
CASTPGRLYEQYF
TGTGCCAGCACCCCGGGTAGGCTCTACGAGCAGTACTTC
>TRBV12-3/TRBV12-4|14|-|TRBJ1-4|once
CASSPGHPFEKLFF
TGTGCCAGCAGTCCCGGGCATCCCTTTGAAAAACTGTTTTTT
>TRBV7-9|14|-|TRBJ2-5|-
CASSSDYGQETQYF
TGTGCCAGCAGCTCTGACTACGGTCAAGAGACCCAGTACTTC
>TRBV27|15|-|TRBJ1-1|-
CASTPRAWGATEAFF
TGTGCCAGCACCCCACGGGCGTGGGGAGCCACTGAAGCTTTCTTT
>TRBV5-1|14|-|TRBJ1-1|-
CASSFEGPDTEAFF
TGCGCCAGCAGCTTCGAGGGCCCGGACACTGAAGCTTTCTTT
>TRBV15|15|-|TRBJ2-3|-
CATLGTGENTDTQYF
TGTGCCACCTTAGGGACGGGCGAAAACACAGATACGCAGTATTTT
>TRBV3-1|14|-|TRBJ2-2|-
CASSLSGTPGELFF
TGTGCCAGCAGCCTATCCGGGACTCCAGGGGAGCTGTTTTTT
>TRBV27|16|-|TRBJ2-5|-
CASSVGTTERGETQYF
TGTGCCAGCAGCGTTGGAACCACAGAACGAGGGGAGACCCAGTACTTC
>TRBV20-1|15|-|TRBJ2-6|-
CSASDSSSGANVLTF
TGCAGTGCTTCGGACAGCAGCTCTGGGGCCAACGTCCTGACTTTC
>TRBV27|14|-|TRBJ1-2|-
CASSFGSTSYGYTF
TGTGCCAGCAGCTTTGGATCGACTTCATATGGCTACACCTTC
>TRBV30|13|-|TRBJ2-1|-
CAWKTGVYNEQFF
TGTGCCTGGAAGACGGGAGTATACAATGAGCAGTTCTTC
>TRBV5-6|11|-|TRBJ2-7|once
CASSRISEQYF
TGTGCCAGCAGCCGTATATCCGAGCAGTACTTC
>TRBV4-3|17|TRBD2|TRBJ2-3|-
CASSQAGLAGNTDTQYF
TGCGCCAGCAGCCAAGCTGGACTAGCGGGAAACACAGATACGCAGTATTTT
>TRBV4-2|15|TRBD2|TRBJ2-1|-
CASSPAAGEYNEQFF
TGTGCCAGCAGCCCGGCGGCGGGAGAATATAATGAGCAGTTCTTC
>TRBV6-5|13|TRBD2|TRBJ2-1|-
CAVRLAGGGEQFF
TGTGCCGTCCGACTAGCGGGAGGCGGTGAGCAGTTCTTC
>TRBV23-1|13|-|TRBJ1-2|-
CASSPFPSYGYTF
TGCGCCAGCAGTCCTTTTCCCTCCTATGGCTACACCTTC
>TRBV9|14|-|TRBJ2-1|-
CASSAGLPYNEQFF
TGTGCCAGCAGCGCGGGACTGCCTTACAATGAGCAGTTCTTC
>TRBV27|13|-|TRBJ2-1|-
CASSLSIDREQFF
TGTGCCAGCAGTTTATCGATTGATAGGGAGCAGTTCTTC
>TRBV20-1|13|-|TRBJ1-2|once
CSARPGGSYGYTF
TGCAGTGCTAGACCCGGGGGCAGCTATGGCTACACCTTC
>TRBV6-5|15|-|TRBJ2-3|-
CASSSQGQYTDTQYF
TGTGCCAGCAGCTCACAGGGCCAGTACACAGATACGCAGTATTTT
>TRBV6-5|13|-|TRBJ2-3|-
CASSYLPWNTQYF
TGTGCCAGCAGTTACCTACCCTGGAATACGCAGTATTTT
>TRBV9|16|TRBD2|TRBJ2-1|-
CASSVRSGGSYNEQFF
TGTGCCAGCAGCGTACGGAGTGGCGGGAGCTACAATGAGCAGTTCTTC
>TRBV7-9|15|TRBD2|TRBJ2-7|-
CASSPLTSGSYEQYF
TGTGCCAGCAGCCCCCTAACTAGCGGGAGTTACGAGCAGTACTTC
>TRBV19|15|TRBD1|TRBJ1-2|-
CASSNRDRPDLGYTF
TGTGCCAGTAGTAACCGGGACAGGCCAGACCTTGGCTACACCTTC
>TRBV4-1|17|TRBD2|TRBJ2-7|-
CASSQDVGVAGAYEQYF
TGCGCCAGCAGCCAAGATGTCGGTGTAGCGGGTGCTTACGAGCAGTACTTC
>TRBV7-9|14|-|TRBJ1-1|-
CASSLEDGSTEAFF
TGTGCCAGCAGCTTGGAAGATGGCTCCACTGAAGCTTTCTTT
>TRBV15|11|-|TRBJ2-7|-
CATSEQSEQYF
TGTGCCACCAGCGAACAGTCCGAGCAGTACTTC
>TRBV30|14|-|TRBJ2-1|-
CAWSEGGTDNEQFF
TGTGCCTGGAGTGAAGGCGGGACTGACAATGAGCAGTTCTTC
>TRBV6-6|16|-|TRBJ2-7|-
CASSYQGQSSSYEQYF
TGTGCCAGCAGTTACCAAGGACAGTCAAGCTCCTACGAGCAGTACTTC
>TRBV2|11|-|TRBJ1-1|-
CASSLGHEAFF
TGTGCCAGCAGTCTGGGTCATGAAGCTTTCTTT
>TRBV7-9|12|-|TRBJ1-5|-
CASSLELQPQHF
TGTGCCAGCAGCTTGGAGCTTCAGCCCCAGCATTTT
>TRBV23-1|14|-|TRBJ2-7|-
CASSQSGRFYEQYF
TGCGCCAGCAGTCAATCAGGGAGATTCTACGAGCAGTACTTC
>TRBV25-1|12|-|TRBJ1-2|-
CASSGKGLGYTF
TGTGCCAGCAGTGGAAAAGGGTTAGGCTACACCTTC
>TRBV5-6|15|-|TRBJ2-7|-
CASSSPRRTIYEQYF
TGTGCCAGCAGCTCTCCCCGACGGACGATCTACGAGCAGTACTTC
>TRBV7-7|14|-|TRBJ2-5|-
CASSLGPDQETQYF
TGTGCCAGCAGCTTGGGTCCGGACCAAGAGACCCAGTACTTC
>TRBV7-9|14|-|TRBJ1-4|-
CASSPTGSNEKLFF
TGTGCCAGCAGCCCGACAGGTTCTAATGAAAAACTGTTTTTT
>TRBV28|13|TRBD1|TRBJ2-3|-
CASLGQNTDTQYF
TGTGCCAGCTTGGGACAGAACACAGATACGCAGTATTTT
>TRBV15|14|-|TRBJ1-5|-
CATSRTGTNQPQHF
TGTGCCACCAGCAGAACAGGGACAAATCAGCCCCAGCATTTT
>TRBV7-9|14|TRBD2|TRBJ2-7|-
CASSPRLAVYEQYF
TGTGCCAGCAGCCCCAGACTAGCTGTCTACGAGCAGTACTTC
>TRBV2|14|TRBD2|TRBJ2-3|-
CASRGGTRQHTQYF
TGTGCCAGCAGGGGAGGGACCAGACAACATACGCAGTATTTT
>TRBV7-9|14|-|TRBJ2-6|-
CASSEAPGANVLTF
TGTGCCAGCAGCGAAGCGCCTGGGGCCAACGTCCTGACTTTC